This T cell receptor beta chain was captured in a study of radiotherapy plus CTLA-4 blockade in lung cancer. Study in general: Disease control was present in around a third of patients, and objective responses in approximately 20%. General observations from the study: Expansion of tumor-derived TCR clones was observed in blood after radiotherapy plus ipilimumab.

Profiled with immunoSEQ multiplex PCR; TCRdb holds only in-frame clones, not every one. The profile shows tens of thousands of clones, around nine tenths of them singletons. Germline V gene sequence: CDR1 LGHNA, CDR2 YSLEER. The CDR3 spans 14 residues. V was pared by 4 bases and J by 6 bases, with 10 bases between. This clone has a single count. Its specificity is not known. The source is a human donor with non-small cell lung cancer that progressed on radiotherapy plus ipilimumab. The J gene is TRBJ1-6, the V gene TRBV4-3; no reliable D call. Material: peripheral blood, obtained from a patient treated with radiotherapy plus ipilimumab. The CDR3 is CASSPGSLNSPLHF. The CDR3 DNA is TGCGCCAGCAGCCCCGGCAGCCTTAATTCACCCCTCCACTTT.